The 13 T cell receptor beta chains reported below all come from one sample, sequenced in a study of regulatory T cells in long-lasting Graves disease. Time point given: newly diagnosed GD, antithyroid drugs for less than 3 months. RNA from PBMCs was the source of the TCR library. Researchers made TCR beta libraries by using iRepertoire HTBI primers and running Arm-PCR on CDR3 regions. Each CDR3 protein gets one entry after TCRdb re-called the multiplex PCR reads with MiXCR. The data show 530,000 or so distinct CDR3 sequences, with roughly 15% seen just once and 9.5% to 15% held by the top ten. These same data were also listed under a study on T cells in Graves' hyperthyroidism and ophthalmopathy.

This material consisted of peripheral blood mononuclear cells (PBMCs), taken at new diagnosis, from a patient treated with antithyroid drugs. The receptors come from a man aged 18 to 30 with Graves disease.

Many counts were recorded for this clonotype. The chain is built from TRBV6-5 and TRBJ1-2; tentatively, D is TRBD1 (5 bases). Germline-derived CDR1 and CDR2 are MNHEY and SVGAGI. Between the trimmed V and J ends, which lost 2 bases and 4 bases, there was a span of 14 bases. CDR3 size: 15 residues. CDR3 sequence: CASSYLDTAGYGYTF. The CDR3 DNA is TGTGCCAGCAGTTACCTGGACACGGCGGGCTATGGCTACACCTTC.

This clonotype was counted ten times or more. The chain employs TRBV7-9 and TRBJ2-7, with 10 positions matching TRBD1. V lost 0 bases, J lost 3 bases, and 11 bases stayed unmatched. The CDR3 is made up of 18 amino acids. CDR1 and CDR2 (germline): SEHNR, FQNEAQ (reference sequence). The CDR3 nucleotides are TGTGCCAGCAGCTTAGCCCCCGAAGTGACAGGGGGCAACTACGAGCAGTACTTC. It is translated as CASSLAPEVTGGNYEQYF.

A word on this clonotype: This sequence may be a read error, since a much larger clone differs from it by one base. The chain uses TRBV10-3 and TRBJ2-5; 13 bases agree with TRBD2. Losses at the gene ends were 5 bases for V and 2 bases for J; bases not matched to a gene: 5. The CDR3 contains 16 residues. Per the germline V gene, CDR1 is ENHRY and CDR2 is SYGVKD. The CDR3, as DNA: TGTGCCATCAGTAAGAGACTAGCGGGAGGACAAGAGACCCAGTACTTC. Translating gives CAISKRLAGGQETQYF.

The chain combines TRBV6-4 with TRBJ2-1; D is perhaps TRBD1 or TRBD2 (5 bases each). This CDR3 contains 15 residues. V lost 5 bases and J 3 bases, leaving 14 bases between the germline ends. The V gene's germline CDR1 is MRHNA and CDR2 SNTAGT. This CDR3 is CASSQQLGDYNEQFF. The CDR3 region has the DNA TGTGCCAGCAGTCAACAACTAGGGGACTACAATGAGCAGTTCTTC.

The chain is built from TRBV20-1 and TRBJ2-1, with a weak D call TRBD1 (6 bases). V lost 4 bases and J lost 9, with 13 bases in between. The CDR3 length is 12 residues. Per the germline V gene, CDR1 is DFQATT and CDR2 is SNEGSKA (reference sequence). The CDR3 protein is CSATGVEVEQFF. The DNA for the CDR3 is TGCAGTGCTACAGGGGTGGAGGTTGAGCAGTTCTTC.

This clonotype was seen only a few times. The CDR3 bases are TGCGCCAGCAGCCGTGGGGTTGTCGGGCAGCCCCAGCATTTT. Protein: CASSRGVVGQPQHF. The chain joins TRBV4-1 to TRBJ1-5, with D hard to call. The CDR3 has 14 amino acids. With 4 bases removed from V and 7 bases from J, the gap between germline ends came to 14 bases. In germline, CDR1 is MGHRA, CDR2 YSYEKL.

This clonotype was seen repeatedly, ten times or more. The rearrangement joins TRBV2 to TRBJ2-5, with D possibly being TRBD2 (6 bases). With 6 bases removed from V and 4 bases from J, the gap between germline ends came to 15 bases. The CDR3 covers 14 residues. Germline V gives CDR1 SNHLY, CDR2 FYNNEI. The CDR3 protein is CASRGWPAGETQYF. DNA for the CDR3: TGTGCCAGCAGGGGCTGGCCAGCGGGAGAGACCCAGTACTTC.

This clonotype was recorded at least ten times. CDR3 in amino acids: CSAREWGGTSASGANVLTF. DNA of the CDR3: TGCAGTGCTAGAGAGTGGGGAGGGACTAGCGCGTCTGGGGCCAACGTCCTGACTTTC. The gene calls are TRBV20-1 and TRBJ2-6; 10 nucleotides match TRBD2. The CDR3 sequence is 19 residues long. The V and J ends lost 0 bases and 1 base, in that order; junction bases with no gene match: 9. Germline lookup yields CDR1 DFQATT and CDR2 SNEGSKA (reference sequence).

This chain uses TRBV9 with TRBJ1-6; 9 bases are a match to TRBD1. The germline V gene has CDR1 SGDLS and CDR2 YYNGEE. The V and J ends lost 2 bases and 9 bases, in that order; junction bases with no gene match: 3. CDR3 size: 14 residues. CDR3 bases: TGTGCCAGCAGCGTCGGACAGGGGTCTTCACCCCTCCACTTT. This codes for CASSVGQGSSPLHF.

Note on this clonotype: Without the conserved terminal phenylalanine or tryptophan, this CDR3 likely stems from a read error. CDR3 sequence (DNA): TGTGCCAGCAGCCCGGGACTAGCGGGAGGCACAGATACGCAGTATCTT. Protein sequence: CASSPGLAGGTDTQYL. The chain employs TRBV7-3 and TRBJ2-3, with TRBD2 matching 14 bases. The CDR3 sequence is 16 residues long. V gave up 5 bases and J gave up 1 base; unmatched junction bases: 2. CDR1 is SGHTA and CDR2 is FQGTGA in the germline V gene.

This clonotype was counted many times. The chain carries TRBV3-1 and TRBJ2-3; the D gene is possibly TRBD2 (5 bases). V lost 4 bases, J lost 1 base, and 15 bases lay in between. The CDR3 has 16 residues. Germline values: CDR1 LGHDT, CDR2 YNNKEL (reference sequence). The chain's CDR3 is CASSPEGEGRTDTQYF. In nucleotides, the CDR3 is TGTGCCAGCAGCCCTGAGGGCGAGGGCCGCACAGATACGCAGTATTTT.

In this sample, this clonotype turned up a few times. This chain connects TRBV18 to TRBJ1-3; 10 positions agree with TRBD1. Losses at the gene ends were 3 bases for V and 3 bases for J; bases not matched to a gene: 5. The length of the CDR3 is 16 residues. Germline CDR1 is KGHSH and CDR2 is LQKENI. CDR3 sequence (DNA): TGTGCCAGCTCACCTTGGGACAGGGGTTTTGGAAACACCATATATTTT. This encodes CASSPWDRGFGNTIYF.

There are many counts of this clonotype. The chain uses TRBV18 and TRBJ2-3; TRBD2 matches at 7 bases. The V gene's germline CDR1 is KGHSH and CDR2 LQKENI. This CDR3 region has 16 residues. Trimming took 1 base from V and 6 from J; bases not matched to a gene: 10. CDR3 nucleotides: TGTGCCAGCTCACCACGGGGCGGGAGCGTTACGGATACGCAGTATTTT. It translates to CASSPRGGSVTDTQYF.